These 6 T cell receptor beta chains came from one sample sequenced in a study of T cell responses to AZD1222 COVID-19 vaccine. The assay was immunoSEQ multiplex PCR, and TCRdb's table has in-frame clones only and misses some. The table shows 200,000 or so clones, with roughly 90% occurring only once. Sequenced material: peripheral blood, taken on day 0 of AZD1222 vaccination. The receptors originated from an adult in good health.

This rearrangement joins TRBV7-3 to TRBJ2-3; D is tentatively TRBD1 or TRBD2 (5 bases each). Germline V gene lookup returns CDR1 SGHTA and CDR2 FQGTGA. This CDR3 has 15 residues. Trimming took 0 bases from V and 2 from J, leaving 9 bases between them. CDR3 sequence (DNA): TGTGCCAGCAGCTTAACAGGGGAGAACACAGATACGCAGTATTTT. It translates to CASSLTGENTDTQYF.

The chain is built from TRBV11-2 and TRBJ1-6; TRBD1 matches 10 bases. Per germline, CDR1 SGHAT and CDR2 FQNNGV. V lost 5 bases to trimming and J lost 9 bases; unmatched junction nucleotides: 7. The CDR3 loop spans 15 amino acids. The CDR3 reads CASSPGGQGVSPLHF. CDR3 coding DNA: TGTGCCAGCAGCCCCGGTGGACAGGGGGTTTCACCCCTCCACTTT.

The chain has TRBV5-1 and TRBJ1-1, with D perhaps TRBD1 (5 bases). CDR3 length: 14 residues. V was pared by 3 bases and J by 2 bases, with 11 bases between. Germline CDR1 reads SGHRS; CDR2 reads YFSETQ. The CDR3 region is CASSSQGTNTEAFF. In DNA, the CDR3 is TGCGCCAGCAGCTCACAAGGGACTAACACTGAAGCTTTCTTT.

V is TRBV9 and J is TRBJ1-4; 7 positions agree with TRBD1. In germline, CDR1 is SGDLS, CDR2 YYNGEE. The CDR3 runs to 17 residues. The junction had 9 bases not matched to a gene; V was cut back by 0 bases and J by 4 bases. CDR3 sequence (DNA): TGTGCCAGCAGCGTAGGGGGCGGACAGGCCCATAATGAAAAACTGTTTTTT. It specifies CASSVGGGQAHNEKLFF.

J is TRBJ2-2 and V is TRBV12-3 or TRBV12-4; D possibly corresponds to TRBD1 (6 bases). The CDR3 contains 13 residues. The germline V and J ends were trimmed by 3 bases and 10 bases, with 12 bases remaining between them. The DNA for the CDR3 is TGTGCCAGCAGTTTTATGGGGGCCGAGGAGCTGTTTTTT. It is translated as CASSFMGAEELFF.

The sample holds one count of this clone. The gene calls are TRBV19 and TRBJ2-5, with 8 bases identical to TRBD2. Germline CDR1 reads LNHDA; CDR2 reads SQIVND (reference sequence). J was trimmed by 0 bases and V by 4 bases; bases with no gene match: 7. The length of the CDR3 is 16 residues. CDR3 sequence (DNA): TGTGCCAGTAGTACCTTCACTAGCGGAAACCAAGAGACCCAGTACTTC. Residues: CASSTFTSGNQETQYF.